Listed here are 17 T cell receptor beta chains from one sample, sequenced in a study of technical replicates of blood from a handful of donors. The protocol was immunoSEQ multiplex PCR, while the TCRdb copy is restricted to in-frame clones and leaves out a portion. The sample includes about 81,000 clones, approximately 96% seen only once; the top ten take 0.3% to 0.4%. The sequencing sample was made of T cells isolated from PBMCs. The receptors shown here come from a human donor in good health.

This chain connects TRBV9 to TRBJ2-5; 10 nucleotides agree with TRBD2. The trim removed 5 bases at V and 5 bases at J, leaving 3 bases unmatched. Germline CDR1 SGDLS, CDR2 YYNGEE. There are 13 residues in the CDR3. The CDR3 coding sequence is TGTGCCAGCAGGCCTAGCGGGAGTGAGACCCAGTACTTC. It specifies CASRPSGSETQYF.

This sequence joins TRBV4-1 and TRBJ2-6, with a tentative D call TRBD2 (5 bases). Germline values: CDR1 MGHRA, CDR2 YSYEKL. The CDR3 loop spans 20 amino acids. V lost 1 base and J lost 0, with 19 bases in between. The CDR3 region is CASSQVEGLLTFSGANVLTF. The DNA for the CDR3 is TGCGCCAGCAGCCAAGTTGAAGGACTCCTGACCTTCTCTGGGGCCAACGTCCTGACTTTC.

The rearrangement joins TRBV30 to TRBJ1-5, with 8 nucleotides matching TRBD1. The CDR3 has 13 residues. Germline loops: CDR1 GTSNPN, CDR2 SVGIG (reference sequence). V trimming: 0 bases; J trimming: 6 bases; junction bases outside the gene matches: 1. The CDR3 DNA reads as TGTGCCTGGAGTGTACAGGGGGGTCAGCCCCAGCATTTT. It encodes CAWSVQGGQPQHF.

This clone was counted a single time. The chain links TRBV7-9 to TRBJ1-5, with 7 bases matching TRBD1. The ends lost 4 bases at V and 6 bases at J; junction bases unmatched: 9. This CDR3 region has 15 residues. The V gene's germline CDR1 is SEHNR and CDR2 FQNEAQ (reference sequence). The CDR3 region is CASSSTDRAGQPQHF. The CDR3 nucleotides read TGTGCCAGCAGCTCCACCGACAGGGCCGGTCAGCCCCAGCATTTT.

This sequence joins TRBV5-4 and TRBJ2-7; 12 bases match TRBD2. The germline CDR1 and CDR2 sequences are SGHNT and YYREEE (reference sequence). The CDR3 runs 15 residues. V gave up 4 bases and J gave up 5 bases; unmatched junction bases: 7. The CDR3 spells CASSPITSGRHEQYF. In nucleotides, the CDR3 is TGTGCCAGCAGCCCCATCACTAGCGGGAGGCACGAGCAGTACTTC.

The chain carries TRBV6-1 and TRBJ2-2; D possibly corresponds to TRBD1 (6 bases). The ends were cut back, 4 bases at V and 7 bases at J, with 10 bases in the middle. Germline CDR1 MNHNS, CDR2 SASEGT. The CDR3 has 13 residues. CDR3: CASSALGGGELFF. CDR3 in DNA: TGTGCCAGCAGTGCTTTAGGGGGCGGGGAGCTGTTTTTT.

This clone was seen once. The chain links TRBV9 to TRBJ1-2; TRBD1 matches 10 bases. The CDR3 covers 15 residues. Trimming took 0 bases from V and 4 from J; bases not matched to a gene: 3. The germline V gene encodes CDR1 SGDLS and CDR2 YYNGEE. CDR3 loop: CASSVGTGGGYGYTF. The CDR3 DNA reads TGTGCCAGCAGCGTAGGGACAGGGGGTGGCTATGGCTACACCTTC. Supplemented by reference TRBV9 and TRBJ1-2, the full variable domain reads DSGVTQTPKHLITATGQRVTLRCSPRSGDLSVYWYQQSLDQGLQFLIQYYNGEERAKGNILERFSAQQFPDLHSELNLSSLELGDSALYFCASSVGTGGGYGYTFGSGTRLTVV.

This rearrangement joins TRBV10-2 to TRBJ2-1; a possible D gene is TRBD2 (6 bases). Trimming took off 0 bases at V and 9 bases at J, with 12 bases between the two ends. CDR3 length: 14 amino acids. Germline V lookup: CDR1 WSHSY, CDR2 SAAADI. The CDR3 DNA sequence: TGCGCCAGCAGTGAGTCGGGTGGAGGGTTTGAGCAGTTCTTC. Its protein product is CASSESGGGFEQFF.

CDR3 amino acids: CASSFSRTGANYEQYF. DNA for the CDR3: TGTGCCAGCAGTTTCTCTAGGACAGGGGCGAACTACGAGCAGTACTTC. The genes are TRBV27 and TRBJ2-7, with 9 bases fitting TRBD1. The CDR3 consists of 16 residues. Germline loops: CDR1 MNHEY, CDR2 SMNVEV (reference sequence). J lost 3 bases, V lost 3 bases, and 9 bases had no gene match.

The chain uses TRBV5-6 and TRBJ2-5; a possible D gene is TRBD1 (6 bases). Trimming took 1 base from V and 4 from J, leaving 8 bases between them. Germline V lookup: CDR1 SGHDT, CDR2 YYEEEE. This CDR3 is 13 amino acids long. The CDR3 DNA follows: TGTGCCAGCAGCTTGACAGGGAGAGAGACCCAGTACTTC. Translating gives CASSLTGRETQYF. Looking up the rest from reference TRBV5-6 and TRBJ2-5 gives the full variable domain: DAGVTQSPTHLIKTRGQQVTLRCSPKSGHDTVSWYQQALGQGPQFIFQYYEEEERQRGNFPDRFSGHQFPNYSSELNVNALLLGDSALYLCASSLTGRETQYFGPGTRLLVL.

The gene calls are TRBV28 and TRBJ2-1; TRBD2 agrees at 11 bases. Trimming removed 7 bases from V and 2 bases from J; junction bases left unmatched: 4. CDR1 and CDR2 from the germline V gene are MDHEN and SYDVKM. The CDR3 sequence is 15 residues long. The chain's CDR3 is CASTPGLAAYNEQFF. Written as DNA, the CDR3 is TGTGCCAGCACCCCGGGACTAGCGGCCTACAATGAGCAGTTCTTC.

CDR3 in DNA: TGTGCCTGGGGGGGCCGAAGGAACGAGCAGTACTTC. This encodes CAWGGRRNEQYF. The chain couples TRBV30 to TRBJ2-7, with a tentative D call TRBD1 (6 bases). CDR3 length equals 12 residues. V shed 5 bases and J shed 5 bases, with 13 bases lying between them. Looked up from germline, CDR1 is GTSNPN and CDR2 is SVGIG (reference sequence).

The chain combines TRBV6-1 with TRBJ2-1; 9 bases align to TRBD1. Per the germline V gene, CDR1 is MNHNS and CDR2 is SASEGT. The ends lost 2 bases at V and 10 bases at J; junction bases unmatched: 9. The length of the CDR3 is 15 residues. CDR3 sequence: CASSETGGPQYEQFF. The CDR3 bases are TGTGCCAGCAGTGAAACAGGGGGCCCACAATACGAGCAGTTCTTC.

This sequence joins TRBV5-1 and TRBJ2-6; unclear D gene. Germline CDR1 reads SGHRS; CDR2 reads YFSETQ. V was shortened by 0 bases and J by 0 bases, with 7 bases between the two germline ends. This CDR3 has 16 residues. The DNA for the CDR3 is TGCGCCAGCAGCTTGGGGCTGTACTCTGGGGCCAACGTCCTGACTTTC. Protein: CASSLGLYSGANVLTF.

This clone was seen once. The chain carries TRBV5-1 and TRBJ1-1, with 9 bases fitting TRBD1. Trimming took 4 bases from V and 1 from J; bases not matched to a gene: 2. This CDR3 contains 14 residues. Germline CDR1 SGHRS, CDR2 YFSETQ. This CDR3 reads CASSPTGGNTEAFF. DNA of the CDR3: TGCGCCAGCAGCCCGACAGGGGGGAACACTGAAGCTTTCTTT.

The J gene is TRBJ2-7, the V gene TRBV5-6, with D possibly matching TRBD1 (6 bases). Between the trimmed V and J ends, which lost 3 bases and 6 bases, there was a span of 13 bases. Germline V CDR1 and CDR2: SGHDT, YYEEEE. This CDR3 has 13 amino acids. CDR3 region: CASSSGHGTEQYF. DNA for the CDR3: TGTGCCAGCAGCTCGGGACATGGAACCGAGCAGTACTTC.

This clone was seen more than once but under ten times. The gene calls are TRBV11-3 and TRBJ2-3; no clear D gene. The V gene's germline CDR1 is SGHNT and CDR2 YENEEA. Trimming cost V 5 bases and J 0 bases, with 9 bases left between them. The CDR3 totals 14 residues. The CDR3 bases are TGTGCCAGCAGCCCCTATAGCAGCACAGATACGCAGTATTTT. It encodes CASSPYSSTDTQYF. Looking up the rest from reference TRBV11-3 and TRBJ2-3 gives the full variable domain: EAGVVQSPRYKIIEKKQPVAFWCNPISGHNTLYWYLQNLGQGPELLIRYENEEAVDDSQLPKDRFSAERLKGVDSTLKIQPAELGDSAVYLCASSPYSSTDTQYFGPGTRLTVL.